This entry is about one T cell receptor (beta chain). The antigen is not known. This sample was taken from a study of lymphopenia after photon versus proton radiotherapy. Study-wide points: Only patients who died were analyzed for survival; proton advantage is unproven. Relative stability marked proton patients; photon patients lost diversity and naive cells. After the lymphocyte nadir, photon-treated repertoires showed oligoclonal expansion, especially of CD8+ Temra cells. Post-nadir TCR diversity decline inversely tracked overall survival among those who died.

The repertoire was sequenced with immunoSEQ multiplex PCR; TCRdb's copy has only in-frame clones and lacks some. The sample holds over 20,000 clones; 75% to 90% are singletons and the top ten take approximately 3.7%. Trimming at V came to 4 bases and at J to 5 bases, leaving 4 bases not matched to a gene. The germline V gene has CDR1 LGHNT and CDR2 FRNRAP. This CDR3 spans 15 amino acids. The material sequenced was peripheral blood, taken from a patient treated with photon-based radiotherapy. This clonotype was obtained from a woman in her forties or fifties with pancreatic cancer. V is TRBV12-5 and J is TRBJ2-5; TRBD2 matches 13 bases. Written as DNA, the CDR3 is TGTGCTAGTGGTTCCCAGACTAGCGGGAGGGAGACCCAGTACTTC. It encodes CASGSQTSGRETQYF.